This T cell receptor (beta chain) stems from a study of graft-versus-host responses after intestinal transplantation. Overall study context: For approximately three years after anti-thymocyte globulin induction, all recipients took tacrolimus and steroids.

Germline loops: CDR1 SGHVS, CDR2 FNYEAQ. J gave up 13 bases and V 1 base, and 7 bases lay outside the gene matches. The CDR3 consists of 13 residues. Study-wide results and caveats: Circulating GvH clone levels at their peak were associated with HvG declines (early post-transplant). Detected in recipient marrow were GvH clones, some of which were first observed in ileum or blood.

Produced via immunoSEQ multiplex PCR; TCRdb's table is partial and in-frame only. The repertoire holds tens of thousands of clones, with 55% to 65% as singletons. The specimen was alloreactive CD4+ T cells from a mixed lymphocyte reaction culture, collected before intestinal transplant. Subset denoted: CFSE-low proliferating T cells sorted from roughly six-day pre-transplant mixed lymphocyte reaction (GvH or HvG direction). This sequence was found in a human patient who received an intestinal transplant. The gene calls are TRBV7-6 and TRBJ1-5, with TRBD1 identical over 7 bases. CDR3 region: CASSLVADRAQHF. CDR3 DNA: TGTGCCAGCAGCTTAGTAGCCGACAGGGCTCAGCATTTT.